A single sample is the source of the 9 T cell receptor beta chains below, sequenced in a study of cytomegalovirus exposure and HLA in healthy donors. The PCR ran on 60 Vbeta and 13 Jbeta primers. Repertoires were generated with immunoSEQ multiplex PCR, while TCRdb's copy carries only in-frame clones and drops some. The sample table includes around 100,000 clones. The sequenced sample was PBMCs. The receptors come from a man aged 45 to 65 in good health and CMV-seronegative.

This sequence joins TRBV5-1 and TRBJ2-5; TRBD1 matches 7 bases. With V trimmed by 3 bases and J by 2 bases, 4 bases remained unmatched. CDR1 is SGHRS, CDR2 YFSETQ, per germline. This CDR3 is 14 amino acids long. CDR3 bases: TGCGCCAGCAGCTCTAAACAGGGGCAAGAGACCCAGTACTTC. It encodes CASSSKQGQETQYF.

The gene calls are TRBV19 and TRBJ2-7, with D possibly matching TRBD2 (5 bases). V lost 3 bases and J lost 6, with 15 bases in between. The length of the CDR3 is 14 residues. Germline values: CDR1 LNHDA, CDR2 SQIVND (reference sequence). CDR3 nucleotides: TGTGCCAGTAGTATCGCGCGTGGCGGGTTCGAGCAGTACTTC. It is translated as CASSIARGGFEQYF.

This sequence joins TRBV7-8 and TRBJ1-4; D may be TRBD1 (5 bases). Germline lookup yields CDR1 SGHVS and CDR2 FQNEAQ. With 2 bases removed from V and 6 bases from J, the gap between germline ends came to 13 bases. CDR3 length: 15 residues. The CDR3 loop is CASSLLGQGDEKLFF. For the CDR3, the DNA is TGTGCCAGCAGCTTATTAGGGCAGGGTGATGAAAAACTGTTTTTT.

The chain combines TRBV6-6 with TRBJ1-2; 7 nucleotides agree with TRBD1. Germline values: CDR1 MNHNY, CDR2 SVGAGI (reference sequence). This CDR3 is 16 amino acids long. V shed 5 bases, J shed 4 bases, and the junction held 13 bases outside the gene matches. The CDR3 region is CASSQNGDRASYGYTF. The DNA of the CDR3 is TGTGCCAGCAGTCAAAACGGTGACAGGGCCTCCTATGGCTACACCTTC.

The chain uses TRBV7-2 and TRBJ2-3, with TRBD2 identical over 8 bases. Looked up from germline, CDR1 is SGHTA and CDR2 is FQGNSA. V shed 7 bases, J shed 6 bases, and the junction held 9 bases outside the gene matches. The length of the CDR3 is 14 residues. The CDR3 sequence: CASTQLAVGDTQYF. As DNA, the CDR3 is TGTGCCAGCACCCAACTAGCGGTGGGGGATACGCAGTATTTT.

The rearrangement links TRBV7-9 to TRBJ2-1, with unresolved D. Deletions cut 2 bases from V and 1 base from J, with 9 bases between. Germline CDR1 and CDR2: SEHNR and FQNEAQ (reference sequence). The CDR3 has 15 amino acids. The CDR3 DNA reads TGTGCCAGCAGCTTATTCGGAGCGTCCTACAATGAGCAGTTCTTC. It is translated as CASSLFGASYNEQFF.

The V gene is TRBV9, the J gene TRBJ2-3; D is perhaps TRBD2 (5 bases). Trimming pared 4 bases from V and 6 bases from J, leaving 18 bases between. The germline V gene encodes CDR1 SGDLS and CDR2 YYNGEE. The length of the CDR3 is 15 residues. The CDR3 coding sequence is TGTGCCAGCAGCATGTCTAGCTCCCTCGGTGATACGCAGTATTTT. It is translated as CASSMSSSLGDTQYF.

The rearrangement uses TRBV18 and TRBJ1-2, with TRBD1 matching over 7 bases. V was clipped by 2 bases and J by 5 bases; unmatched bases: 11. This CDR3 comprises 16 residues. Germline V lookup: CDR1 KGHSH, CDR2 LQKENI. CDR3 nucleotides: TGTGCCAGCTCACCATCCATGACAGGGTTGAAATATGGCTACACCTTC. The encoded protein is CASSPSMTGLKYGYTF.

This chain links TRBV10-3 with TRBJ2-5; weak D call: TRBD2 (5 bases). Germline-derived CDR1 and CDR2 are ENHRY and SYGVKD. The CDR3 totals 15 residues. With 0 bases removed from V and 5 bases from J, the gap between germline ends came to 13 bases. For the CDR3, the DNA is TGTGCCATCAGTGAGTCGCGGGTCCCGGGGGAGACCCAGTACTTC. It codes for CAISESRVPGETQYF.